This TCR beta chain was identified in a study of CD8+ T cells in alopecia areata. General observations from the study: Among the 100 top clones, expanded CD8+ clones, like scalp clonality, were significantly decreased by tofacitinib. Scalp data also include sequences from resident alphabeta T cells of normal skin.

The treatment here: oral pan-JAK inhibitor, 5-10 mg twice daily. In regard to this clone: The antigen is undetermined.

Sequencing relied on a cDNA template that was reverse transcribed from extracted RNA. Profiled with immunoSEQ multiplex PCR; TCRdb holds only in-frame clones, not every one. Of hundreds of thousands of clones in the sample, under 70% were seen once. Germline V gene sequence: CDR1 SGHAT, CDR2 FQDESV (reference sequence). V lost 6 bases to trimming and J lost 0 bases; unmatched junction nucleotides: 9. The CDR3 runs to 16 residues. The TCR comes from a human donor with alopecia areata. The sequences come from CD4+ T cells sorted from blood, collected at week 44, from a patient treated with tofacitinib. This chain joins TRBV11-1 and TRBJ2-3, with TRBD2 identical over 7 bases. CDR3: CASRSRLADSTDTQYF. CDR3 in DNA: TGTGCCAGCAGATCTCGACTAGCAGACAGCACAGATACGCAGTATTTT.